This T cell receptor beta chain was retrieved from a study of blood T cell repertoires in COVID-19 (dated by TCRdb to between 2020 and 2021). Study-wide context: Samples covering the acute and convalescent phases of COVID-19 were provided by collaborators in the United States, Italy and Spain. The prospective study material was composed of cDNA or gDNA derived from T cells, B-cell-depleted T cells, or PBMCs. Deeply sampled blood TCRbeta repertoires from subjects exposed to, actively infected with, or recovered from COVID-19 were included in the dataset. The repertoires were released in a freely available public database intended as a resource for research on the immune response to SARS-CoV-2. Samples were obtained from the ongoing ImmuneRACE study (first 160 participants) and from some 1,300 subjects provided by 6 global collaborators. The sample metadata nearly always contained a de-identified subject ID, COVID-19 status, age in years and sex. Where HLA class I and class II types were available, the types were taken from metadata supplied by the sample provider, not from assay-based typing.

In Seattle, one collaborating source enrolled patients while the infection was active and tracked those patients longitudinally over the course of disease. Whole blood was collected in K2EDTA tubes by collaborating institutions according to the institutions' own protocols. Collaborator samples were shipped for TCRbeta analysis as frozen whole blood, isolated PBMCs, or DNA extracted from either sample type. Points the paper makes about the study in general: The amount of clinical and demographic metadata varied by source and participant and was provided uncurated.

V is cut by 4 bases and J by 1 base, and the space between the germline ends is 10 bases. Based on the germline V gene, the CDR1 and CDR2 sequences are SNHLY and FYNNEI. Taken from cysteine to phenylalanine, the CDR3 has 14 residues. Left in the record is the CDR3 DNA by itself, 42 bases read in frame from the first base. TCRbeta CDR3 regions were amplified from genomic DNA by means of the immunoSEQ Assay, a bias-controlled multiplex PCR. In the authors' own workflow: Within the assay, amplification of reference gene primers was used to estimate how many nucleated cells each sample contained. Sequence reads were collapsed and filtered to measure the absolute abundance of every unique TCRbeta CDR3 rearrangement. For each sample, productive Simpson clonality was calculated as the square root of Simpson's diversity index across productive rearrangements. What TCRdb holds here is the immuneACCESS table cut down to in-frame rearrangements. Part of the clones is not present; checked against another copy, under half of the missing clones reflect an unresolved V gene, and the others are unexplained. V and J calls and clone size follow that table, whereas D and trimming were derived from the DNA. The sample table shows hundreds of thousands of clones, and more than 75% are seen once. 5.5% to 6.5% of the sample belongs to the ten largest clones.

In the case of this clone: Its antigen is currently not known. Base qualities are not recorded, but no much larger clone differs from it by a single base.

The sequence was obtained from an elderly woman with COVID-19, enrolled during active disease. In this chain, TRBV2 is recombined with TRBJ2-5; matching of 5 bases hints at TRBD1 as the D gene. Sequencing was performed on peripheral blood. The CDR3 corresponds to CASSAQGAQETQYF. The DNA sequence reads TGTGCCAGCAGTGCACAAGGGGCCCAAGAGACCCAGTACTTC.